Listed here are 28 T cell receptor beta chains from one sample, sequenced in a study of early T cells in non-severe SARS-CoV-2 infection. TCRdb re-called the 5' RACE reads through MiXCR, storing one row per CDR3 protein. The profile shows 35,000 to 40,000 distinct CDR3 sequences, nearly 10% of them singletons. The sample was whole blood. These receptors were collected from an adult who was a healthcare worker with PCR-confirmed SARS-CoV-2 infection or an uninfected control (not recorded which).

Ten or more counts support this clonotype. This CDR3 is CSARENDRVWVRIDTQYF. The CDR3 nucleotides read TGCAGTGCTAGAGAAAATGACAGGGTTTGGGTACGGATAGATACGCAGTATTTT. V usage is TRBV20-1 and J usage is TRBJ2-3; 7 bases are shared with TRBD1. The CDR3 spans 18 residues. Germline V gene sequence: CDR1 DFQATT, CDR2 SNEGSKA (reference sequence). V dropped 0 bases and J dropped 5; count of bases not matched to a gene: 17.

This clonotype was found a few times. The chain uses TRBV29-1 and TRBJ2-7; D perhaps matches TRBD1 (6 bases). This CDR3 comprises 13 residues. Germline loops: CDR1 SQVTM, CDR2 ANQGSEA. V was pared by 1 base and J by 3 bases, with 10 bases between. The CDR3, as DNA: TGCAGCGTTGAAGGTGCAGGGGACTACGAGCAGTACTTC. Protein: CSVEGAGDYEQYF.

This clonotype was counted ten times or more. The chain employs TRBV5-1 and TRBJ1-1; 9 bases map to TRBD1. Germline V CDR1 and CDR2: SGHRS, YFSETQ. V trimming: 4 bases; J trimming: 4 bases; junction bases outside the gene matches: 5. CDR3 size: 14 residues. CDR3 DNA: TGCGCCAGCAGCCACAGGGGGCAGGGCACTGAAGCTTTCTTT. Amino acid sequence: CASSHRGQGTEAFF.

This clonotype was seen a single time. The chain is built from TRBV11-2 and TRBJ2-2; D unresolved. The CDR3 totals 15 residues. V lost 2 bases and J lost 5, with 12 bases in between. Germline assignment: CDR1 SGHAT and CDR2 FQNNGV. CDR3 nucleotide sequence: TGTGCCAGCAGCTTACAGTACCGGCGAACCGGGGAGCTGTTTTTT. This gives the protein CASSLQYRRTGELFF.

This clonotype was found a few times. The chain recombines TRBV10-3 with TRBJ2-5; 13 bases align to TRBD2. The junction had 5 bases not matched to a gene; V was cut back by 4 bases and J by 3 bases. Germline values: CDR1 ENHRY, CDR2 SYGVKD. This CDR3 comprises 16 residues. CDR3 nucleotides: TGTGCCATCAGTGGGGGGACTAGCGGGGCGGAAGAGACCCAGTACTTC. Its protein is CAISGGTSGAEETQYF.

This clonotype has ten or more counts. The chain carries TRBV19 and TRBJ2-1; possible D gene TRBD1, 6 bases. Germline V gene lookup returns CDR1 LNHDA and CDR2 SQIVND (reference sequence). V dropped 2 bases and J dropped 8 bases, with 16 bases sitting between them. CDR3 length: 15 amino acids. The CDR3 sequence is CASSIRDTQRDEQFF. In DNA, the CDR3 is TGTGCCAGTAGTATACGGGACACCCAAAGGGATGAGCAGTTCTTC.

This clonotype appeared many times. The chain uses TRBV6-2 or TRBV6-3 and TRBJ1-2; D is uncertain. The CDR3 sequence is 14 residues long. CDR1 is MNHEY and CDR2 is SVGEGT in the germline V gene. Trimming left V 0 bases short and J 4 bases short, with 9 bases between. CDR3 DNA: TGTGCCAGCAGTTACTCGTCCGCCTCCTATGGCTACACCTTC. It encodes CASSYSSASYGYTF.

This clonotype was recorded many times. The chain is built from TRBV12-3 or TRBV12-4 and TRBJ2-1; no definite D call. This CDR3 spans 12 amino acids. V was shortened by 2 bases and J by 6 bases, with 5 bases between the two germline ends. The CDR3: CASSLRPNEQFF. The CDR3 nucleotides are TGTGCCAGCAGTTTACGCCCCAATGAGCAGTTCTTC.

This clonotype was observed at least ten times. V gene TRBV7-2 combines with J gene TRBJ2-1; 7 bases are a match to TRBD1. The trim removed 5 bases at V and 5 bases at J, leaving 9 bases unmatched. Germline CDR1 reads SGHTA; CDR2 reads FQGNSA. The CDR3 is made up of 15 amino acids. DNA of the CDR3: TGTGCCAGCAGCCTCCAAGGACAGGCAAACAATGAGCAGTTCTTC. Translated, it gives CASSLQGQANNEQFF. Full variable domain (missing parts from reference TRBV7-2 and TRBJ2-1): GAGVSQSPSNKVTEKGKDVELRCDPISGHTALYWYRQSLGQGLEFLIYFQGNSAPDKSGLPSDRFSAERTGGSVSTLTIQRTQQEDSAVYLCASSLQGQANNEQFFGPGTRLTVL.

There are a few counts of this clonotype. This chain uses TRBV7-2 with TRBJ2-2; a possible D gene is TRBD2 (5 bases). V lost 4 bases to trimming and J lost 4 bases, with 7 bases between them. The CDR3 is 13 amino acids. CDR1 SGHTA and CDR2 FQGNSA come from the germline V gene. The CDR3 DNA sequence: TGTGCCAGCAGCTCAGGAGGCACCGGGGAGCTGTTTTTT. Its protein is CASSSGGTGELFF.

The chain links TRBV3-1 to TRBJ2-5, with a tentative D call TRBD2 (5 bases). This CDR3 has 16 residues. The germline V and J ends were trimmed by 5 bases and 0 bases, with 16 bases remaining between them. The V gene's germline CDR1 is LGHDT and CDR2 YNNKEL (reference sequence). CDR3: CASSTRLTGYQETQYF. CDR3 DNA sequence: TGTGCCAGCAGCACCCGACTAACGGGGTACCAAGAGACCCAGTACTTC.

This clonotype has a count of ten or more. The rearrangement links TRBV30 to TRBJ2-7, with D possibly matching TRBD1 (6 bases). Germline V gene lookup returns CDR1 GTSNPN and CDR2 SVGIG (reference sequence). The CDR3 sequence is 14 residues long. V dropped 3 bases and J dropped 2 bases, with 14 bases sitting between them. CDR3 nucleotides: TGTGCCTGGAGCGACCGGGACAAACCCTACGAGCAGTACTTC. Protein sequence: CAWSDRDKPYEQYF.

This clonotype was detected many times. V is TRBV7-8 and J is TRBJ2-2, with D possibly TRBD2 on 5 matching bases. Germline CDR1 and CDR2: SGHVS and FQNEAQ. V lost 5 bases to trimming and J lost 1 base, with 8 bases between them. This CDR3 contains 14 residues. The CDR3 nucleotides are TGTGCCAGCAGCCGACGGGGGAACACCGGGGAGCTGTTTTTT. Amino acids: CASSRRGNTGELFF.

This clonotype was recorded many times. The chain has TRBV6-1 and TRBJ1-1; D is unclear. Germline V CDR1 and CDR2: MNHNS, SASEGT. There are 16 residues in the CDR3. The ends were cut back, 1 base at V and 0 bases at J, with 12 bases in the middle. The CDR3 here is CASSEVPGTLNTEAFF. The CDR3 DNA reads TGTGCCAGCAGTGAAGTTCCTGGCACCTTGAACACTGAAGCTTTCTTT.

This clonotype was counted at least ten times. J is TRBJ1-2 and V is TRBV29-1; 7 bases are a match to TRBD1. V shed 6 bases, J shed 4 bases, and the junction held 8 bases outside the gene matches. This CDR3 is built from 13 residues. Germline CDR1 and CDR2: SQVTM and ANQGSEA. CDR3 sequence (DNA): TGCAGCGTGACCAGGGGGTCTCCCTATGGCTACACCTTC. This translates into CSVTRGSPYGYTF.

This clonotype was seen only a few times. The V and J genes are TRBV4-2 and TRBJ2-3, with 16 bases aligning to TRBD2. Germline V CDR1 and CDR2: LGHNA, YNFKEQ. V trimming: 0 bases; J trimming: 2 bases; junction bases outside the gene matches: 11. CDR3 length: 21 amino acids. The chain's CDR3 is CASSQDSGLAGGRLITDTQYF. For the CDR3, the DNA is TGTGCCAGCAGCCAAGATTCGGGACTAGCGGGGGGGCGCCTGATCACAGATACGCAGTATTTT.

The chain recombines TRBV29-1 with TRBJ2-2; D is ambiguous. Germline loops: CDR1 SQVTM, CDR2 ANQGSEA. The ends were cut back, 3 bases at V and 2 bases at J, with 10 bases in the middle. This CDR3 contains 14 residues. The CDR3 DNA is TGCAGCGTTGAGGAGACCTTCAACACCGGGGAGCTGTTTTTT. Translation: CSVEETFNTGELFF.

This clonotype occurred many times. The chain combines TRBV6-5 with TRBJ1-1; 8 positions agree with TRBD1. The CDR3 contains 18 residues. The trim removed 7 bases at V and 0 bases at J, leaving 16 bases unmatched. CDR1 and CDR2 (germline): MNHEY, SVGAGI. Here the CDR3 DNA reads TGTGCCAGCACTCCGAGGGCTCCAGGGGGCACAATGAACACTGAAGCTTTCTTT. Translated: CASTPRAPGGTMNTEAFF.

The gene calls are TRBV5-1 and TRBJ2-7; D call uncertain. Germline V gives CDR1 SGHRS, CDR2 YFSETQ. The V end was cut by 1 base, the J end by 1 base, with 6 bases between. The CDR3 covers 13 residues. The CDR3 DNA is TGCGCCAGCAGCTTGAACACTTCCTACGAGCAGTACTTC. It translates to CASSLNTSYEQYF.

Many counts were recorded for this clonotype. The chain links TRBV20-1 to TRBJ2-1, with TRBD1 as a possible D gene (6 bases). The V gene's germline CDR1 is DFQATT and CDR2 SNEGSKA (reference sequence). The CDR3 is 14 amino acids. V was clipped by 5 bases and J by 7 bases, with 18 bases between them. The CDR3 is CSAYGQGSKNEQFF. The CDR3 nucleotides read TGCAGTGCTTACGGCCAGGGGTCTAAAAATGAGCAGTTCTTC.

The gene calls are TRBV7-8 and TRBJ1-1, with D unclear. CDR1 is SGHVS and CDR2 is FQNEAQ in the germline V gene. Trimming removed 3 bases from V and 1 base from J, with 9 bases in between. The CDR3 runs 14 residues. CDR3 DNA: TGTGCCAGCAGCTTTCGACCCGCGAACACTGAAGCTTTCTTT. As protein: CASSFRPANTEAFF.

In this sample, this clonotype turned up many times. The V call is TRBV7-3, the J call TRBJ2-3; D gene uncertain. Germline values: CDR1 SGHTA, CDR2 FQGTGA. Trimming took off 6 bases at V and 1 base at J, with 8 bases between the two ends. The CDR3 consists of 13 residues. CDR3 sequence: CASRPDRTDTQYF. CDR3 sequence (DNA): TGTGCCAGCAGACCTGACCGCACAGATACGCAGTATTTT.

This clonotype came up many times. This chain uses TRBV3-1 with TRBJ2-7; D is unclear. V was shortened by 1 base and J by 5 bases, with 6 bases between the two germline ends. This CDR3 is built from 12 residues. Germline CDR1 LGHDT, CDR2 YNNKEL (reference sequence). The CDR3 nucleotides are TGTGCCAGCAGCCAAGGGGCGAACGAGCAGTACTTC. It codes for CASSQGANEQYF.

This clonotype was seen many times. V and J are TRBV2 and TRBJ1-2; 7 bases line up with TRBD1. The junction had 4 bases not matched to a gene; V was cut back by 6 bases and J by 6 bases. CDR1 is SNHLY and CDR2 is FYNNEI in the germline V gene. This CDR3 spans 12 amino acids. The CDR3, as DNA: TGTGCCAGCAGGGAGGGACAGCATGGCTACACCTTC. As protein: CASREGQHGYTF.

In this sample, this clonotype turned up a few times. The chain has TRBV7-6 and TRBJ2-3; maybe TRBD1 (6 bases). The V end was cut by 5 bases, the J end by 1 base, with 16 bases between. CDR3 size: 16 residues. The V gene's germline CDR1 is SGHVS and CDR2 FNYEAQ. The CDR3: CASSPSQGRGTDTQYF. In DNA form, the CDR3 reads TGTGCCAGCAGCCCCTCACAGGGTCGGGGCACAGATACGCAGTATTTT.

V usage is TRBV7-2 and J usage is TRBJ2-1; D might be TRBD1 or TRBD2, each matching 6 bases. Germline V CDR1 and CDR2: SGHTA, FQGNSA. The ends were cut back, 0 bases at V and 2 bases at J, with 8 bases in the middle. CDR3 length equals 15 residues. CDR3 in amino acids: CASSLAGGPYNEQFF. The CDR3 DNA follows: TGTGCCAGCAGCTTAGCGGGGGGCCCCTACAATGAGCAGTTCTTC.

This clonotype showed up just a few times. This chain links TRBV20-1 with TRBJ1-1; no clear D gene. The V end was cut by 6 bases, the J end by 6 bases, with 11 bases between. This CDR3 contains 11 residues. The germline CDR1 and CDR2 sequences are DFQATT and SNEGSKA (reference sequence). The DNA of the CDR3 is TGCAGTGCCCTTGGACGGTCTGAAGCTTTCTTT. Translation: CSALGRSEAFF.

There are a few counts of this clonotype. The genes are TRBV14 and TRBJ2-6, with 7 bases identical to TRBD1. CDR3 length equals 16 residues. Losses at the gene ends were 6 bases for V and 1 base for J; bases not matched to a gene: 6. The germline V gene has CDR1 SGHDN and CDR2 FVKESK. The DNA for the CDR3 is TGTGCCAGCAGGACAGGGAGCTTTTCTGGGGCCAACGTCCTGACTTTC. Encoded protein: CASRTGSFSGANVLTF.